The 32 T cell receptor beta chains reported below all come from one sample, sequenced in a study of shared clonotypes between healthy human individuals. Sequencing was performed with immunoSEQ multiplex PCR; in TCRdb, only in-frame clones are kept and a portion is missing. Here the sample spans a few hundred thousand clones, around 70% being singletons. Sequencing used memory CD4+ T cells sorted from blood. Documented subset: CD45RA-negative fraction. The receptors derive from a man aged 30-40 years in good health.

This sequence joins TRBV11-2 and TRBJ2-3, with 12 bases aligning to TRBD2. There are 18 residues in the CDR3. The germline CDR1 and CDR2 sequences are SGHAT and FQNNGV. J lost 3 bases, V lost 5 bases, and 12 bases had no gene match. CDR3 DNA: TGTGCCAGCAGCCCGACTAGCGGGAGTTTCTTTGGTACAGATACGCAGTATTTT. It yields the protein CASSPTSGSFFGTDTQYF.

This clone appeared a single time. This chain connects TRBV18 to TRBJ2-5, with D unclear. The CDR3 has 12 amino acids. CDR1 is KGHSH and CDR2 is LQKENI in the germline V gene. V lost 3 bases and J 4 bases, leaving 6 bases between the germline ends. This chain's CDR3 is CASSPDRETQYF. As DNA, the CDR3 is TGTGCCAGCTCACCGGATCGAGAGACCCAGTACTTC.

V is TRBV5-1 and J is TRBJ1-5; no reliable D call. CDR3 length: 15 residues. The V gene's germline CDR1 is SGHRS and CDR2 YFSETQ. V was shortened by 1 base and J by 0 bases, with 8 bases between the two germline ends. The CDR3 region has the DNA TGCGCCAGCAGCTTGTCGGGCCTTAGCAATCAGCCCCAGCATTTT. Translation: CASSLSGLSNQPQHF.

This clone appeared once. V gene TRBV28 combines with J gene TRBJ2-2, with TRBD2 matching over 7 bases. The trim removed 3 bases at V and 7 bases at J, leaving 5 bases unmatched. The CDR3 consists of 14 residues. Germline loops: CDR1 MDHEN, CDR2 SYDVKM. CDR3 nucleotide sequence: TGTGCCAGCAGTTTGCGGGAGCCCAGCGGGGAGCTGTTTTTT. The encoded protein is CASSLREPSGELFF. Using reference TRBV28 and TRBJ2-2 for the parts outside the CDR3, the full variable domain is DVKVTQSSRYLVKRTGEKVFLECVQDMDHENMFWYRQDPGLGLRLIYFSYDVKMKEKGDIPEGYSVSREKKERFSLILESASTNQTSMYLCASSLREPSGELFFGEGSRLTVL.

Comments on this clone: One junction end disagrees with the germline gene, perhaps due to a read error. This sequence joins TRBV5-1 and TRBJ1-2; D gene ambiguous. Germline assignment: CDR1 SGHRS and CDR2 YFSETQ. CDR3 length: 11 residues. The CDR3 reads CASSLGREYTF. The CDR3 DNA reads TGTGCCAGCAGCTTGGGAAGGGAGTACACCTTC.

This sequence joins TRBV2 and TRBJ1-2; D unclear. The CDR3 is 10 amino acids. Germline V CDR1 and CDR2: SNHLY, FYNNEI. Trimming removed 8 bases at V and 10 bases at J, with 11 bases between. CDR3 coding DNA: TGTGCCAGCTATAGGAACGCCTACACCTTC. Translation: CASYRNAYTF.

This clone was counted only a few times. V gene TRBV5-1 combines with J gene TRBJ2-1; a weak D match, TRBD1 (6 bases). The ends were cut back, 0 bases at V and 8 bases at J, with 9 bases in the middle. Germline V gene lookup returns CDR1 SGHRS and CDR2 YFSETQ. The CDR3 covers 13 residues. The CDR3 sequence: CASSLGAGDEQFF. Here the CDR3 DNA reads TGCGCCAGCAGCTTGGGGGCAGGGGATGAGCAGTTCTTC. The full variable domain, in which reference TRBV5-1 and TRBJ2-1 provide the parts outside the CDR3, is KAGVTQTPRYLIKTRGQQVTLSCSPISGHRSVSWYQQTPGQGLQFLFEYFSETQRNKGNFPGRFSGRQFSNSRSEMNVSTLELGDSALYLCASSLGAGDEQFFGPGTRLTVL.

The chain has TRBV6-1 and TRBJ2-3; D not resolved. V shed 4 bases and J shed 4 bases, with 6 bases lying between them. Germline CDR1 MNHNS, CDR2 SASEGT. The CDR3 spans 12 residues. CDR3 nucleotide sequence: TGTGCCAGCAGTGGCGTCGCAGATACGCAGTATTTT. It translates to CASSGVADTQYF.

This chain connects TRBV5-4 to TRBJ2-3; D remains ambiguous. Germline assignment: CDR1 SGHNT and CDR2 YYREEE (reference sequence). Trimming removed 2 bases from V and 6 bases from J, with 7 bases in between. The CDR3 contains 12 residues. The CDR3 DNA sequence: TGTGCCAGCAGCTTCTCCCCGGATACGCAGTATTTT. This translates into CASSFSPDTQYF.

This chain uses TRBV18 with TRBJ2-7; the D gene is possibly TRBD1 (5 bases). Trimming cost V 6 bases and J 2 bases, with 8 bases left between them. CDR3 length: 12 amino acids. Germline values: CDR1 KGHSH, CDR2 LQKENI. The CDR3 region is CASSAGPYEQYF. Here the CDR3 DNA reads TGTGCCAGCTCTGCAGGGCCCTACGAGCAGTACTTC.

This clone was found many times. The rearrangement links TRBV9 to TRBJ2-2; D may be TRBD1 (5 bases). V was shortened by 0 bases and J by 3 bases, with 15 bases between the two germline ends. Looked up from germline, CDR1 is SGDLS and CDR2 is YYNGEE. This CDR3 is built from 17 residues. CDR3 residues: CASSVVQGFSYTGELFF. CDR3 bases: TGTGCCAGCAGCGTAGTTCAGGGATTTAGTTACACCGGGGAGCTGTTTTTT.

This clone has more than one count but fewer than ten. For the CDR3, the DNA is TGTGCCAGCAGTGAATTCTGGGGCGATCAGCCCCAGCATTTT. Amino acid sequence: CASSEFWGDQPQHF. V is TRBV6-1 and J is TRBJ1-5, with D tentatively TRBD1 (5 bases). Trimming removed 2 bases at V and 5 bases at J, with 10 bases between. The CDR3 is made up of 14 amino acids. From germline, CDR1 is MNHNS and CDR2 SASEGT.

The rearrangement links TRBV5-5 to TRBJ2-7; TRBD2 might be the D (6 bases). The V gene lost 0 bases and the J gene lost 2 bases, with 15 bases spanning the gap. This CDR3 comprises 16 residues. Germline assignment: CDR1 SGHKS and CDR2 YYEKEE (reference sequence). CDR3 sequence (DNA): TGTGCCAGCAGCTTGGGTTTAGGAGGGAGAACCTACGAGCAGTACTTC. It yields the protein CASSLGLGGRTYEQYF.

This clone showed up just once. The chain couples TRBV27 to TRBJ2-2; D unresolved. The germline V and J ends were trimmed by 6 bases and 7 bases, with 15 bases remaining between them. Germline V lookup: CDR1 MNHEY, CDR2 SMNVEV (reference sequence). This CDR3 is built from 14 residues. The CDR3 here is CASRIGLGVGELFF. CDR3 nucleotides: TGTGCCAGCAGGATCGGTCTAGGTGTCGGGGAGCTGTTTTTT.

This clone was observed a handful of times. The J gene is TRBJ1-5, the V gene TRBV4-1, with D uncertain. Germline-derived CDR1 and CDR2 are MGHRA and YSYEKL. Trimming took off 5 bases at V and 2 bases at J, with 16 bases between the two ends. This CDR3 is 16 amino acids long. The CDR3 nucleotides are TGCGCCAGCAGCTACACCGAAGGGATGGGCAATCAGCCCCAGCATTTT. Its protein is CASSYTEGMGNQPQHF.

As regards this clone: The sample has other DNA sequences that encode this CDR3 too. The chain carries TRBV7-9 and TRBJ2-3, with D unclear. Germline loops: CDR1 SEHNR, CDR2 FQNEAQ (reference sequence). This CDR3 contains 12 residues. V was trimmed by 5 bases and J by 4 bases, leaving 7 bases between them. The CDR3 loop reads CASSPLSDTQYF. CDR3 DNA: TGTGCCAGCAGCCCACTTTCAGATACGCAGTATTTT.

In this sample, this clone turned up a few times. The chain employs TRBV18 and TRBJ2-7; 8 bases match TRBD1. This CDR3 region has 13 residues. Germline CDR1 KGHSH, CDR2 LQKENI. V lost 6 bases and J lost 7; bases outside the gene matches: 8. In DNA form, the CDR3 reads TGTGCCAGCTCCCCAGGACAGGGCAGGGAGCAGTACTTC. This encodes CASSPGQGREQYF.

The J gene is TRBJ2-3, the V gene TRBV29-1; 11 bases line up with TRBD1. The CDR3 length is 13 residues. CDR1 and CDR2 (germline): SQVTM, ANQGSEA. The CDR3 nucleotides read TGCAGTCTGAGGACAGGGGGCAAGAATACGCAGTATTTT. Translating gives CSLRTGGKNTQYF.

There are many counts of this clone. CDR3 protein: CATSREKPGQGFRELFF. Written as DNA, the CDR3 is TGTGCCACCAGCAGAGAAAAACCGGGACAGGGCTTCAGGGAGCTGTTTTTT. This chain joins TRBV15 and TRBJ2-2, with 9 nucleotides matching TRBD1. The germline V gene encodes CDR1 LNHNV and CDR2 YYDKDF (reference sequence). The V gene end was trimmed by 0 bases and the J gene end by 9 bases; junction bases not matched to a gene: 11. The CDR3 length is 17 residues.

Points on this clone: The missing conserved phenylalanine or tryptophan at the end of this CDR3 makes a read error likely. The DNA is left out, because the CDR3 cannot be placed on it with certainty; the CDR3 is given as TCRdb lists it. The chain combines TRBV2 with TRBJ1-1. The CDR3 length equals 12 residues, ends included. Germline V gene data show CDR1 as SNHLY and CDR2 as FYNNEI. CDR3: CASSEGPGVPKC.

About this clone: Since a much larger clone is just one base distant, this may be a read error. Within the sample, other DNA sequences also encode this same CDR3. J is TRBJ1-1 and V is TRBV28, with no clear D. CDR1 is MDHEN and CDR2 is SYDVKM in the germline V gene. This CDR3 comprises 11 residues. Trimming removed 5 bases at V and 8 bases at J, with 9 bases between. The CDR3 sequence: CASSLRREAFF. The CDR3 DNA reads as TGTGCCAGCAGTCTCAGACGGGAAGCTTTCTTT.

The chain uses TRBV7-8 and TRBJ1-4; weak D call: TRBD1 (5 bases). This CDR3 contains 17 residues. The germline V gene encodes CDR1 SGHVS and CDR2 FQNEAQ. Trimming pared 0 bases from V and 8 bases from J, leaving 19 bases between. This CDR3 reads CASSLAQFVGAAEKLFF. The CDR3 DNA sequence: TGTGCCAGCAGCTTAGCGCAATTTGTTGGGGCGGCGGAAAAACTGTTTTTT.

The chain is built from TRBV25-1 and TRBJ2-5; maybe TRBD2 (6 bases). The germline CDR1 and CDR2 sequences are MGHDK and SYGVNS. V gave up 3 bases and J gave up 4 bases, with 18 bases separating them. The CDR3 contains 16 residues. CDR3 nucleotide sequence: TGTGCCAGCAGTGAGGGCCTGACTAGGAAGGGAGAGACCCAGTACTTC. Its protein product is CASSEGLTRKGETQYF.

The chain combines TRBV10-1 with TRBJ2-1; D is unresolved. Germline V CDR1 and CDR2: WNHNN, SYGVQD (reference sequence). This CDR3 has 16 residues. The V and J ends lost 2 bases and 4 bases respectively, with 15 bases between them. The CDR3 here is CASSEIGAPSYNEQFF. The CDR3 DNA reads TGCGCCAGCAGTGAGATCGGAGCGCCTTCGTACAATGAGCAGTTCTTC.

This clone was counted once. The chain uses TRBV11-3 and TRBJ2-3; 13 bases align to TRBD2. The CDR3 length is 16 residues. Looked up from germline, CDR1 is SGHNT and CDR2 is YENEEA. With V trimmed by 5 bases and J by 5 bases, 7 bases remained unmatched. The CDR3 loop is CASSTGLAGVVDTQYF. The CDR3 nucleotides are TGTGCCAGCAGCACCGGACTAGCGGGAGTCGTAGATACGCAGTATTTT.

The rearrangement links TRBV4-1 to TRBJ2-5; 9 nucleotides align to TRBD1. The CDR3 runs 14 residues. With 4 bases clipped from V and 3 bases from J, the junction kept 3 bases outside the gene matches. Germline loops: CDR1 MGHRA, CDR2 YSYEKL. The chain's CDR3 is CASSPRTGEETQYF. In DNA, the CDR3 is TGCGCCAGCAGCCCCCGGACAGGGGAAGAGACCCAGTACTTC.

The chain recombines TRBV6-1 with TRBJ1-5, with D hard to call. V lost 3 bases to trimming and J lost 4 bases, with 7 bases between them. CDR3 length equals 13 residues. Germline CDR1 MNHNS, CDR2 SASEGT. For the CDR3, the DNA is TGTGCCAGCAGTGAGGTCCTGAATCAGCCCCAGCATTTT. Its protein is CASSEVLNQPQHF.

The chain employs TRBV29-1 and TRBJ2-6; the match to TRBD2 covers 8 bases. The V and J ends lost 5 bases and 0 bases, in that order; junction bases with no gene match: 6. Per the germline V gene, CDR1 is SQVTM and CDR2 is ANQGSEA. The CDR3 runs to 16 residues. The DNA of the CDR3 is TGCAGCGTTAAAACTAGCGGATCCTCTGGGGCCAACGTCCTGACTTTC. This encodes CSVKTSGSSGANVLTF.

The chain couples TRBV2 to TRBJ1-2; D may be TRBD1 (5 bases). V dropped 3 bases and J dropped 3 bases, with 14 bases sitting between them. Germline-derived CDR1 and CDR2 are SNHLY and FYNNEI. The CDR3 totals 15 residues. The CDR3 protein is CASSEGAGGYYGYTF. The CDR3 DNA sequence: TGTGCCAGCAGTGAGGGTGCGGGGGGGTACTATGGCTACACCTTC.

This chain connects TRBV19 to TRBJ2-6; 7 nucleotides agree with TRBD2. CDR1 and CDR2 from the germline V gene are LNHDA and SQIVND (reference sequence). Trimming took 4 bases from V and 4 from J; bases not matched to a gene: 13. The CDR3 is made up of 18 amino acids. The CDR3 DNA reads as TGTGCCAGTAGTACTCCCCTGGGGGGGGGATCCGGGGCCAACGTCCTGACTTTC. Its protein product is CASSTPLGGGSGANVLTF.

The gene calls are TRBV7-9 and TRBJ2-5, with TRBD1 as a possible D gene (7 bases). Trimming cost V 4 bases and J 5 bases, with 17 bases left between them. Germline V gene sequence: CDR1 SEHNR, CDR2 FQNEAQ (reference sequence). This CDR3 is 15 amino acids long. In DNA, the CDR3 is TGTGCCAGCAGCTCATCAGGGGGGTCGTGGGAGACCCAGTACTTC. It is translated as CASSSSGGSWETQYF.

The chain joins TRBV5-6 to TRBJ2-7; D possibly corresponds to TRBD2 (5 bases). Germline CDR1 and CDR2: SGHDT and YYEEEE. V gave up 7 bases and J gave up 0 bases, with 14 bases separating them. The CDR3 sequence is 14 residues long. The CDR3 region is CASGGRLSSYEQYF. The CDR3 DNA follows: TGTGCCAGCGGAGGCAGGCTTAGCTCCTACGAGCAGTACTTC. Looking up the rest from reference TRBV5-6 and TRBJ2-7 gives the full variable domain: DAGVTQSPTHLIKTRGQQVTLRCSPKSGHDTVSWYQQALGQGPQFIFQYYEEEERQRGNFPDRFSGHQFPNYSSELNVNALLLGDSALYLCASGGRLSSYEQYFGPGTRLTVT.